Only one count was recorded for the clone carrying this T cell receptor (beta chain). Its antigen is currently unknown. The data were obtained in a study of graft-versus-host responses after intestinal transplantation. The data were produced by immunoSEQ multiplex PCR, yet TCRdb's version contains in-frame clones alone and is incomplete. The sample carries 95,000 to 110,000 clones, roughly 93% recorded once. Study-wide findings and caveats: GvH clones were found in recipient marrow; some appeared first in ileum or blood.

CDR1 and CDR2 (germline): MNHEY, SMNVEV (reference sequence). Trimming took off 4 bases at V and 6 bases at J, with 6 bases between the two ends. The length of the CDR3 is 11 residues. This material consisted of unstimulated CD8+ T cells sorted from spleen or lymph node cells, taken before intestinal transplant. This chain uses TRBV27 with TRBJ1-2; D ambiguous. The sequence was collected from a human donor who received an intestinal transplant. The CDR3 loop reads CASSSGDGYTF. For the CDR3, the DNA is TGTGCCAGCAGTTCCGGGGATGGCTACACCTTC.